These 21 T cell receptor beta chains share one sample of origin, sequenced in a study of T cells in Graves' hyperthyroidism and ophthalmopathy. Amplification yielded TCR beta CDR3 regions, with RNA transcripts as the source. Primed by the HTBI set, a first-round RT-PCR was run on the TCR CDR3. TCRdb re-analysed the multiplex PCR reads in MiXCR, keeping a single row per CDR3 protein. This table holds 250,000 to 300,000 distinct CDR3 sequences, roughly 15% found once. The sample comprised blood. The receptor set was obtained from a woman in her 40s with Graves' hyperthyroidism that later progressed to Graves' ophthalmopathy.

At least ten counts were recorded for this clonotype. The chain joins TRBV15 to TRBJ2-1; D uncertain. This CDR3 spans 14 amino acids. Germline V CDR1 and CDR2: LNHNV, YYDKDF (reference sequence). V was cut by 0 bases and J by 9 bases, with 12 bases left in between. CDR3 nucleotides: TGTGCCACCAGCAGAGAGGGCACGTCCGGTGAGCAGTTCTTC. Protein sequence: CATSREGTSGEQFF.

This clonotype appeared many times. The chain recombines TRBV4-1 with TRBJ1-1; D gene uncertain. Trimming removed 0 bases at V and 3 bases at J, with 8 bases between. Germline CDR1 MGHRA, CDR2 YSYEKL. CDR3 length: 14 residues. CDR3 DNA: TGCGCCAGCAGCCAAGAACGGATCTACACTGAAGCTTTCTTT. This encodes CASSQERIYTEAFF.

Many counts were recorded for this clonotype. The CDR3 nucleotides are TGTGCCAGCAGCAGACAGGGGACGCACACTGAAGCTTTCTTT. Protein product: CASSRQGTHTEAFF. The chain couples TRBV28 to TRBJ1-1; 8 bases are a match to TRBD1. Germline CDR1 MDHEN, CDR2 SYDVKM. The V and J ends lost 6 bases and 3 bases, in that order; junction bases with no gene match: 6. There are 14 residues in the CDR3.

This rearrangement joins TRBV28 to TRBJ2-5; D tentatively reads TRBD1 or TRBD2 (5 bases each). The CDR3 is made up of 15 amino acids. Germline loops: CDR1 MDHEN, CDR2 SYDVKM. V lost 6 bases and J lost 5, with 19 bases in between. The CDR3: CASRYFQGVSETQYF. CDR3 nucleotides: TGTGCCAGCAGGTATTTCCAGGGAGTATCGGAGACCCAGTACTTC.

This clonotype was picked up many times. This chain joins TRBV6-4 and TRBJ2-3; D gene ambiguous. This CDR3 is 13 amino acids long. The germline CDR1 and CDR2 sequences are MRHNA and SNTAGT. V shed 2 bases and J shed 0 bases, with 3 bases lying between them. CDR3 amino acids: CASSDGSTDTQYF. Here the CDR3 DNA reads TGTGCCAGCAGTGACGGGAGCACAGATACGCAGTATTTT.

There are many counts of this clonotype. The chain joins TRBV11-3 to TRBJ2-3; D tentatively reads TRBD1 or TRBD2 (5 bases each). Germline V gene sequence: CDR1 SGHNT, CDR2 YENEEA. This CDR3 is built from 13 residues. With 5 bases removed from V and 2 bases from J, the gap between germline ends came to 8 bases. CDR3 residues: CASSTGTTDTQYF. The CDR3 DNA sequence: TGTGCCAGCAGCACCGGGACCACAGATACGCAGTATTTT. The full variable domain, completed using reference TRBV11-3 and TRBJ2-3, is EAGVVQSPRYKIIEKKQPVAFWCNPISGHNTLYWYLQNLGQGPELLIRYENEEAVDDSQLPKDRFSAERLKGVDSTLKIQPAELGDSAVYLCASSTGTTDTQYFGPGTRLTVL.

This clonotype was counted at least ten times. J is TRBJ1-4 and V is TRBV27; perhaps TRBD1 as D (5 bases). The CDR3 consists of 16 residues. Deletions cut 2 bases from V and 7 bases from J, with 17 bases between. The V gene's germline CDR1 is MNHEY and CDR2 SMNVEV (reference sequence). CDR3 nucleotide sequence: TGTGCCAGCAGTTTAGGGAATCCCGGGGGGAGTGAAAAACTGTTTTTT. This encodes CASSLGNPGGSEKLFF.

This clonotype showed up many times. V gene TRBV20-1 combines with J gene TRBJ2-7; weak D call: TRBD1 (5 bases). Trimming cost V 5 bases and J 1 base, with 15 bases left between them. CDR1 DFQATT and CDR2 SNEGSKA come from the germline V gene (reference sequence). The CDR3 has 14 amino acids. The CDR3 sequence is CSASRGWSSYEQYF. CDR3 coding DNA: TGCAGTGCTTCAAGGGGTTGGAGTTCCTACGAGCAGTACTTC.

This clonotype was counted between two and nine times. The chain has TRBV19 and TRBJ1-5, with D uncertain. Germline CDR1 LNHDA, CDR2 SQIVND (reference sequence). The CDR3 has 13 amino acids. Trimming removed 3 bases at V and 6 bases at J, with 9 bases between. CDR3 DNA: TGTGCCAGTAGTATGGTAGGGAGTCAGCCCCAGCATTTT. Amino acid sequence: CASSMVGSQPQHF.

A few counts support this clonotype. An end of the junction does not agree with germline; a read error may underlie this. The rearrangement joins TRBV28 to TRBJ2-1; 9 bases align to TRBD1. In germline, CDR1 is MDHEN, CDR2 SYDVKM. The CDR3 length is 16 residues. For the CDR3, the DNA is TGTGCCAGCAGTGCCGGGACAGGGATCATGAACAATAAGCAGTTCTTC. Translation gives CASSAGTGIMNNKQFF.

This clonotype was seen many times. The V and J genes are TRBV10-3 and TRBJ2-3, with D tentatively TRBD1 (5 bases). This CDR3 has 14 residues. V lost 10 bases to trimming and J lost 1 base, with 15 bases between them. The germline V gene encodes CDR1 ENHRY and CDR2 SYGVKD. The CDR3 DNA sequence: TGTGCCACACGACAGTTATCTGGCACAGATACGCAGTATTTT. The encoded protein is CATRQLSGTDTQYF.

This clonotype was detected many times. This chain uses TRBV12-3 or TRBV12-4 with TRBJ2-3; 8 bases are shared with TRBD2. V shed 3 bases, J shed 4 bases, and the junction held 9 bases outside the gene matches. CDR3 size: 16 residues. The CDR3 reads CASSLFFAGGADTQYF. In nucleotides, the CDR3 is TGTGCCAGCAGTTTGTTTTTCGCGGGAGGCGCAGATACGCAGTATTTT.

In regard to this clonotype: This could be a read error, since a much larger clone is one nucleotide away. The gene calls are TRBV28 and TRBJ2-1; a weak D match, TRBD2 (6 bases). The CDR3 is 15 amino acids. Germline CDR1 MDHEN, CDR2 SYDVKM. The CDR3 nucleotides read TGTGCCAGCAGCTACCGGCTAGCGAACTACAATGAGCGGTTCTTC. It translates to CASSYRLANYNERFF.

At least ten counts were recorded for this clonotype. In DNA form, the CDR3 reads TGTGCCAGCAGCTCATCAACCGGGACCTCCTACGAGCAGTACTTC. Translating gives CASSSSTGTSYEQYF. The V call is TRBV11-2, the J call TRBJ2-7; D tentatively reads TRBD1 or TRBD2 (5 bases each). Germline V gene sequence: CDR1 SGHAT, CDR2 FQNNGV. Trimming removed 4 bases at V and 0 bases at J, with 13 bases between. The length of the CDR3 is 15 residues.

The genes are TRBV5-1 and TRBJ2-2; possibly TRBD1 for D (6 bases). V dropped 0 bases and J dropped 4 bases, with 7 bases sitting between them. This CDR3 has 14 residues. CDR1 and CDR2 (germline): SGHRS, YFSETQ. In DNA, the CDR3 is TGCGCCAGCAGCTTGGGGACAGTCACCGGGGAGCTGTTTTTT. It yields the protein CASSLGTVTGELFF.

This clonotype was detected many times. The chain links TRBV4-1 to TRBJ2-7, with a tentative D call TRBD2 (6 bases). V was cut by 3 bases and J by 7 bases, with 19 bases left in between. The CDR3 totals 15 residues. Germline loops: CDR1 MGHRA, CDR2 YSYEKL. The CDR3 sequence: CASSQRDSPVGEQYF. CDR3 nucleotides: TGCGCCAGCAGCCAGAGGGACTCCCCCGTAGGGGAGCAGTACTTC.

This clonotype was counted at least ten times. V usage is TRBV20-1 and J usage is TRBJ1-5, with 10 positions matching TRBD1. Per germline, CDR1 DFQATT and CDR2 SNEGSKA (reference sequence). CDR3 length equals 12 residues. CDR3 protein: CSGTGAVQPQHF. The CDR3 nucleotides read TGCAGCGGGACAGGGGCCGTTCAGCCCCAGCATTTT.

This clonotype showed up many times. This chain joins TRBV2 and TRBJ2-2; 9 bases are shared with TRBD1. Germline V CDR1 and CDR2: SNHLY, FYNNEI. J gave up 3 bases and V 3 bases, and 8 bases lay outside the gene matches. CDR3 length: 17 amino acids. CDR3 sequence (DNA): TGTGCCAGCAGTGACCAGGGGACAGGGTGGGACACCGGGGAGCTGTTTTTT. Its protein is CASSDQGTGWDTGELFF.

This clonotype has a count of ten or more. The chain combines TRBV3-1 with TRBJ2-7; D may be TRBD1 or TRBD2 (7 bases each). V lost 2 bases and J 7 bases, leaving 12 bases between the germline ends. CDR1 is LGHDT, CDR2 YNNKEL, per germline (reference sequence). The CDR3 loop spans 13 amino acids. CDR3 coding DNA: TGTGCCAGCAGCCAATTCAGGGGGGGGGAGCAGTACTTC. Translation: CASSQFRGGEQYF.

This clonotype was seen repeatedly, ten times or more. The chain combines TRBV18 with TRBJ2-1, with 9 bases identical to TRBD2. Losses at the gene ends were 2 bases for V and 6 bases for J; bases not matched to a gene: 11. The CDR3 is 17 amino acids. Germline CDR1 and CDR2: KGHSH and LQKENI. CDR3 in amino acids: CASSPGYMREGSNEQFF. In DNA form, the CDR3 reads TGTGCCAGCTCACCAGGGTATATGCGGGAGGGATCCAATGAGCAGTTCTTC.

This clonotype was seen many times. The J gene is TRBJ2-2, the V gene TRBV29-1; D unclear. The germline V and J ends were trimmed by 7 bases and 0 bases, with 15 bases remaining between them. Per germline, CDR1 SQVTM and CDR2 ANQGSEA. The CDR3 totals 15 residues. CDR3 region: CSAATVHPNTGELFF. The CDR3 nucleotides are TGCAGCGCCGCGACCGTTCATCCGAACACCGGGGAGCTGTTTTTT.